This T cell receptor (beta chain) was sequenced during a study of radiotherapy plus CTLA-4 blockade in lung cancer. The CDR3 sequence is 13 residues long. CDR1 and CDR2 (germline): WSHSY, SAAADI. The germline V and J ends were trimmed by 8 bases and 2 bases, with 12 bases remaining between them. The study treated chemo-refractory metastatic non-small-cell lung cancer patients with focal radiation plus ipilimumab CTLA-4 blockade. Some clones are missing from TCRdb's copy, which holds only in-frame ones; the method was immunoSEQ multiplex PCR. Of around 20,000 clones in the sample, about 82% were seen once.

The sequencing here drew on peripheral blood, taken from a patient treated with radiotherapy plus ipilimumab. J is TRBJ2-5 and V is TRBV10-2, with D maybe TRBD2 (5 bases). The TCR originated in a human donor with non-small cell lung cancer whose response to radiotherapy plus ipilimumab could not be evaluated. CDR3 coding DNA: TGCGCCAGCCAGAGACTACAACAAGAGACCCAGTACTTC. Translating gives CASQRLQQETQYF.